This is a list of T cell receptor beta chains from one sample in a study of shared clonotypes between healthy human individuals. The table came from immunoSEQ multiplex PCR; TCRdb's copy has only in-frame clones and leaves some out. The profile shows over 2,000,000 clones, roughly 93% of them singletons. The sequenced sample consisted of naive CD8+ T cells from PBMCs. The receptor source for this set is a man between 18 and 35 years old in good health. Some clones in this sample may be carry-over from other donors' samples. CDR3s include the opening cysteine and the closing phenylalanine or tryptophan. The D gene is left open where the match is weak. A row's size may be missing; if present it is once, few, many or a size class.

size | J | D | V | CDR3 | DNA
NA | TRBJ1-5 | TRBD1 | TRBV7-9 | CASSEHGQGLAQPQHF | TGTGCCAGCAGCGAACACGGACAGGGTCTCGCTCAGCCCCAGCATTTT
NA | TRBJ1-5 | NA | TRBV28 | CASSLPGGSQPQHF | TGTGCCAGCAGTCTCCCCGGGGGCTCTCAGCCCCAGCATTTT
few | TRBJ1-5 | NA | TRBV19 | CASSLAVRGNQPQHF | TGTGCCAGTAGTTTGGCAGTTAGGGGCAATCAGCCCCAGCATTTT
NA | TRBJ1-5 | NA | TRBV27 | CASSLEFGQPQHF | TGTGCCAGCAGTTTAGAGTTTGGACAGCCCCAGCATTTT
NA | TRBJ2-1 | NA | TRBV9 | CASSVELTGSNNEQFF | TGTGCCAGCAGCGTAGAACTCACCGGGAGTAACAATGAGCAGTTCTTC
once | TRBJ2-7 | TRBD2 | TRBV10-2 | CATGLAGVPEQYF | TGCGCCACCGGACTAGCGGGAGTACCCGAGCAGTACTTC
NA | TRBJ2-1 | NA | TRBV7-8 | CASSLGGSTYNEQFF | TGTGCCAGCAGCTTAGGCGGGTCCACCTACAATGAGCAGTTCTTC
NA | TRBJ1-3 | NA | TRBV6-5 | CASSYRGSGNTIYF | TGTGCCAGCAGTTACCGGGGGTCTGGAAACACCATATATTTT
NA | TRBJ1-5 | NA | TRBV27 | CASSLMKGNQPQHF | TGTGCCAGCAGTTTAATGAAAGGGAATCAGCCCCAGCATTTT
NA | TRBJ2-7 | NA | TRBV27 | CASSQGHEQYF | TGTGCCAGCAGTCAAGGCCACGAGCAGTACTTC
NA | TRBJ2-7 | NA | TRBV10-1 | CASSGGGWDEQYF | TGCGCCAGCAGTGGAGGGGGTTGGGACGAGCAGTACTTC
NA | TRBJ1-1 | NA | TRBV27 | CASSLYKDLGTEAFF | TGTGCCAGCAGTTTGTACAAGGACTTGGGGACTGAAGCTTTCTTT
NA | TRBJ1-1 | NA | TRBV9 | CASSAGRKNTEAFF | TGTGCCAGCAGCGCCGGACGGAAGAACACTGAAGCTTTCTTT
NA | TRBJ1-3 | NA | TRBV4-3 | CASSLDRNSGNTIYF | TGCGCCAGCAGCCTAGACAGGAACTCTGGAAACACCATATATTTT
NA | TRBJ2-1 | TRBD2 | TRBV29-1 | CSVPRLGGDEQFF | TGCAGCGTTCCCCGGTTGGGGGGGGATGAGCAGTTCTTC
once | TRBJ1-5 | NA | TRBV5-1 | CASVGIEINQPQHF | TGCGCCAGCGTTGGAATTGAAATCAATCAGCCCCAGCATTTT
NA | TRBJ1-3 | NA | TRBV6-4 | CASSDSIRGRRNTIYF | TGTGCCAGCAGTGACTCGATCCGGGGTAGACGAAACACCATATATTTT
NA | TRBJ2-1 | TRBD2 | TRBV27 | CASSPSRGEQDNEQFF | TGTGCCAGCAGCCCCTCTCGGGGGGAACAGGACAATGAGCAGTTCTTC
NA | TRBJ2-5 | TRBD1 | TRBV7-9 | CASSEAGGGGETQYF | TGTGCCAGCAGCGAGGCAGGGGGCGGTGGGGAGACCCAGTACTTC
NA | TRBJ2-7 | NA | TRBV6-5 | CASSPLGGSEQYF | TGTGCCAGCAGTCCCCTGGGGGGTAGCGAGCAGTACTTC
NA | TRBJ2-3 | NA | TRBV7-9 | CASSLFSTDTQYF | TGTGCCAGCAGCCTCTTTAGCACAGATACGCAGTATTTT
NA | TRBJ2-1 | TRBD2 | TRBV19 | CATKLAGVYEQFF | TGTGCCACTAAACTAGCGGGAGTCTATGAGCAGTTCTTC
NA | TRBJ2-7 | NA | TRBV5-6 | CASSWGSTAHSPYEQYF | TGTGCCAGCAGCTGGGGCTCAACCGCCCATTCTCCCTACGAGCAGTACTTC
NA | TRBJ2-2 | NA | TRBV5-1 | CASSLNSVAGELFF | TGCGCCAGCAGCTTGAACAGTGTGGCCGGGGAGCTGTTTTTT